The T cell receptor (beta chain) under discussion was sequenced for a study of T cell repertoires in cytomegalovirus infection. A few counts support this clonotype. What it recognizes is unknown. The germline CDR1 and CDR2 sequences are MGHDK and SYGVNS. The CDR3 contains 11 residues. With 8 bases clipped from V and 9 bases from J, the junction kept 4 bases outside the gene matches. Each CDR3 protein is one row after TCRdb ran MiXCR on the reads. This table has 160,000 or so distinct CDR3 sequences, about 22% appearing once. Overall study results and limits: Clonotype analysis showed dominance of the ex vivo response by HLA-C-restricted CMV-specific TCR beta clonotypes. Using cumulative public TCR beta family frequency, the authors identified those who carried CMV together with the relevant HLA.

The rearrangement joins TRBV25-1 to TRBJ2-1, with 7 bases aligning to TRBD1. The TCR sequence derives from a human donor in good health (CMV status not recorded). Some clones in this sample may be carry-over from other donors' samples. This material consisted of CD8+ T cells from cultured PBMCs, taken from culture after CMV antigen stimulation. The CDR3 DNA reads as TGTGCCAGCCGACAGGGAAGTGAGCAGTTCTTC. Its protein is CASRQGSEQFF.